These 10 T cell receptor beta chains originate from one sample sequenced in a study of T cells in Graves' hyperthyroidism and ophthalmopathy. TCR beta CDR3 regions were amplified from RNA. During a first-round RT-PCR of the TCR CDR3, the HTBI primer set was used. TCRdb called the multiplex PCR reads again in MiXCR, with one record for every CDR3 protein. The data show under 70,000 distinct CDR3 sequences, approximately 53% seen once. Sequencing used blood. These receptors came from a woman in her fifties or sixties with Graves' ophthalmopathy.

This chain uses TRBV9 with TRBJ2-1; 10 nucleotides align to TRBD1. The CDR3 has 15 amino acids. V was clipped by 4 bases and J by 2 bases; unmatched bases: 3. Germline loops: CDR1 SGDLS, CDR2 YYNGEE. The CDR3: CASSQGTGAYNEQFF. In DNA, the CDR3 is TGTGCCAGCAGCCAAGGGACAGGGGCCTACAATGAGCAGTTCTTC.

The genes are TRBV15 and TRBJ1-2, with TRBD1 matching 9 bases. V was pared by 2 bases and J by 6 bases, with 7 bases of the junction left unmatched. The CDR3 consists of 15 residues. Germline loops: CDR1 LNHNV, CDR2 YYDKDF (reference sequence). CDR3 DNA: TGTGCCACCAGCAGAACCCCGGGACAGGGTCATGGCTACACCTTC. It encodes CATSRTPGQGHGYTF.

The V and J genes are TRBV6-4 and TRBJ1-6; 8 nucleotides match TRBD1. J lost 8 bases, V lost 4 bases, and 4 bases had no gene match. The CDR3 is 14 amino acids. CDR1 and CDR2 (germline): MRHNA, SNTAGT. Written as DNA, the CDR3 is TGTGCCAGCAGTGCGACAGGGGAGGATTCACCCCTCCACTTT. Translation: CASSATGEDSPLHF.

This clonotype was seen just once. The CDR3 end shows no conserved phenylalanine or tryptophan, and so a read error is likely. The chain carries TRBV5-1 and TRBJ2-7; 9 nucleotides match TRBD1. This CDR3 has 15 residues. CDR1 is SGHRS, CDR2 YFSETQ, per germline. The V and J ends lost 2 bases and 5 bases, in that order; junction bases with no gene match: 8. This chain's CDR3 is CASSLEQGAFHEQYL. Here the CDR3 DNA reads TGCGCCAGCAGCTTAGAACAGGGGGCCTTTCACGAGCAGTACCTC.

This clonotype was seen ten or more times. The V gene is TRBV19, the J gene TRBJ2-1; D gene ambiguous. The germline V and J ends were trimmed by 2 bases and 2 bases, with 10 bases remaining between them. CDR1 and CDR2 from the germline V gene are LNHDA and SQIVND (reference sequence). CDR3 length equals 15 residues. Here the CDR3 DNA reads TGTGCCAGTAGTATAAGTTCGACTGCCTACAATGAGCAGTTCTTC. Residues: CASSISSTAYNEQFF.

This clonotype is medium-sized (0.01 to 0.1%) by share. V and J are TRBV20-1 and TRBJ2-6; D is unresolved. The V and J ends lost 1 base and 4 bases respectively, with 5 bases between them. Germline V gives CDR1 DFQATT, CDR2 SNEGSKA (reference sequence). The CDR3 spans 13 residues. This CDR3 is CSARAAGANVLTF. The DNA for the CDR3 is TGCAGTGCTAGAGCAGCGGGGGCCAACGTCCTGACTTTC.

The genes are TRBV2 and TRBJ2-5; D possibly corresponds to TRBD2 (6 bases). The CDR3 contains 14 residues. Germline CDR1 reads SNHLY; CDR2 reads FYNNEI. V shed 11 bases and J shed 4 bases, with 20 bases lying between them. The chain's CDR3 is CAGTDENGRETQYF. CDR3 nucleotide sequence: TGTGCCGGAACAGATGAAAACGGGAGAGAGACCCAGTACTTC.

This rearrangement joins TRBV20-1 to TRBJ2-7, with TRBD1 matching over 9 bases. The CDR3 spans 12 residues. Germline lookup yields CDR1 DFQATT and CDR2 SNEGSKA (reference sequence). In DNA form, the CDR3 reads TGCAGAGCCGGGACAGGGTCCTACGAGCAGTACTTC. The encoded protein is CRAGTGSYEQYF.

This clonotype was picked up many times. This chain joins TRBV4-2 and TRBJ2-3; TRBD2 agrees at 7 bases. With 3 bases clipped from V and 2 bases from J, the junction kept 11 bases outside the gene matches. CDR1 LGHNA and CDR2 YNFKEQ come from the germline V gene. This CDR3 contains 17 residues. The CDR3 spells CASSQGWGSGLTDTQYF. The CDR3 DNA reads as TGTGCCAGCAGCCAGGGATGGGGTAGCGGGCTCACAGATACGCAGTATTTT.

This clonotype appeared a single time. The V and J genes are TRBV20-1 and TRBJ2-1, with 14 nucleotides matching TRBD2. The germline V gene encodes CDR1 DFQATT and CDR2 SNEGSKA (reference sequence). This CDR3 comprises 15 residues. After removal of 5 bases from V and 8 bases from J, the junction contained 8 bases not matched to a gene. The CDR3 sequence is CSASRLAGGHDEQFF. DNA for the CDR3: TGCAGTGCTTCCAGACTAGCGGGAGGGCACGATGAGCAGTTCTTC.